This T cell receptor (beta chain) was sequenced in a study of neurological immune-mediated disorders. V was shortened by 5 bases and J by 2 bases, with 10 bases between the two germline ends. Germline V gene lookup returns CDR1 LNHNV and CDR2 YYDKDF (reference sequence). The CDR3 spans 13 residues. This clonotype was counted many times. TCRdb independently ran MiXCR on the 5' RACE reads; one entry per CDR3 protein. The sample has about 30,000 distinct CDR3 sequences; less than 6% are singletons. Each sorted-subset library came from fewer than 1.3 million CD4+ or CD8+ T cells. The TCR comes from a woman between 45 and 60 years old in good health. The chain has TRBV15 and TRBJ2-7; maybe TRBD1 (6 bases). Sequenced material: CD4+ T cells from blood. The CDR3 here is CATSAQGPYEQYF. The DNA of the CDR3 is TGTGCCACCAGCGCCCAGGGGCCCTACGAGCAGTACTTC.